Listed below are T cell receptor beta chains from one sample, sequenced in a study of shared clonotypes between healthy human individuals. The protocol was immunoSEQ multiplex PCR, while the TCRdb copy is restricted to in-frame clones and leaves out a portion. The sample lists over a million clones; roughly 95% were seen once. The sequencing input was naive CD4+ T cells sorted from blood. The receptors come from a man aged 30 to 45 in good health. Both conserved end residues are part of each CDR3. The D gene is left open where the match is weak. Only part of the rows carry a size: once, few, many, or a class if the clone is expanded.

v_call	j_call	clone_size	d_call	cdr3_nt	cdr3_aa
TRBV10-2	TRBJ2-6	NA	NA	TGCGCCAGCAGTGTCCAGGGGATCCTCTCTGGGGCCAACGTCCTGACTTTC	CASSVQGILSGANVLTF
TRBV7-6	TRBJ2-1	once	NA	TGTGCCAGCAGCTTACAGGCCTCAGGGCTTCGGGATGAGCAGTTCTTC	CASSLQASGLRDEQFF
TRBV28	TRBJ1-1	NA	TRBD1	TGTGCCACCGGGGAGGACAGGGGAAGCCCGATGAACACTGAAGCTTTCTTT	CATGEDRGSPMNTEAFF
TRBV10-3	TRBJ2-1	NA	TRBD2	TGTGCCATCAGTACCGTCCCGGGACTAGCGACTACTAGCTCCTACAATGAGCAGTTCTTC	CAISTVPGLATTSSYNEQFF
TRBV10-3	TRBJ2-7	NA	NA	TGTGCCATCAGTGCTGGTCAGCAGAACTACGAGCAGTACTTC	CAISAGQQNYEQYF
TRBV7-2	TRBJ1-4	NA	NA	TGTGCCAGCAGCTTAAGCGGAGGGGGTGAAAAACTGTTTTTT	CASSLSGGGEKLFF
TRBV7-9	TRBJ2-5	NA	TRBD2	TGTGCCAGCACTTATGCGGGAGAAGAGACCCAGTACTTC	CASTYAGEETQYF
TRBV4-1	TRBJ2-4	NA	NA	TGCGCCAGCAGCTTAGAGGCCCTGAAAAACATTCAGTACTTC	CASSLEALKNIQYF
TRBV5-1	TRBJ2-3	NA	TRBD2	TGCGCCAGCAGCTCTGGACTAGCGGGAGGGATGGGCACAGATACGCAGTATTTT	CASSSGLAGGMGTDTQYF
TRBV29-1	TRBJ2-1	NA	TRBD2	TGCAGCGTTGGTACTCACGGCGGGAGGGCAGAGCAGTTCTTC	CSVGTHGGRAEQFF
TRBV25-1	TRBJ2-3	NA	TRBD2	TGTGCCAGCAGTCACGGGAGGCCCACAGATACGCAGTATTTT	CASSHGRPTDTQYF
TRBV19	TRBJ1-5	NA	NA	TGTGCCAGTAGTATAGCAAGGGTCAATCAGCCCCAGCATTTT	CASSIARVNQPQHF
TRBV5-1	TRBJ2-7	NA	NA	TGCGCCAGCAGCCGACAGGGGGGAGCGGGAGGTGGGTACGAGCAGTACTTC	CASSRQGGAGGGYEQYF
TRBV7-8	TRBJ2-7	once	TRBD2	TGTGCCAGCAGCCCCCGGACTAGCGCCTCCTACGAGCAGTACTTC	CASSPRTSASYEQYF
TRBV5-1	TRBJ2-3	NA	NA	TGCGCCAGCAGCTTAACAGCGGGTACTAGCACAGATACGCAGTATTTT	CASSLTAGTSTDTQYF
TRBV19	TRBJ1-2	NA	NA	TGTGCCAGTAGTGCGCCGGACGGCTATGGCTACACCTTC	CASSAPDGYGYTF
TRBV7-6	TRBJ1-2	once	NA	TGTGCCAGCAGCCCCAATCAGGGAGATGGCTACACCTTC	CASSPNQGDGYTF
TRBV2	TRBJ2-1	NA	TRBD2	TGTGCCAGCAGTGACAACGGGAGGGGGTACAATGAGCAGTTCTTC	CASSDNGRGYNEQFF
TRBV5-1	TRBJ2-7	NA	NA	TGCGCCAGCAGCTTGTTAGGAGACTACGAGCAGTACTTC	CASSLLGDYEQYF
TRBV28	TRBJ2-1	few	NA	TGTGCCAGCAGAGAGAGCTCCTACAATGAGCAGTTCTTC	CASRESSYNEQFF
TRBV11-2	TRBJ1-1	NA	NA	TGTGCCAGCAGCTTGGAGGTGCCAGAAGCTTTCTTT	CASSLEVPEAFF
TRBV30	TRBJ1-3	NA	NA	TGTGCCTTCATAAGAGGAGGTTCTGGAAACACCATATATTTT	CAFIRGGSGNTIYF
TRBV14	TRBJ2-2	NA	NA	TGTGCCAGCAGCCAAGCGAACACCGGGGAGCTGTTTTTT	CASSQANTGELFF
TRBV7-6	TRBJ1-5	NA	NA	TGTGCCAGCAGCTTATACAGGGATAGCAATCAGCCCCAGCATTTT	CASSLYRDSNQPQHF
TRBV15	TRBJ2-7	NA	NA	TGTGCCACCAGCAGAGATCCCCGGGGGAACTTCGAGCAGTACTTC	CATSRDPRGNFEQYF
TRBV5-1	TRBJ2-1	few	NA	TGCGCCAGTGGGCGTGACTCCTACAATGAGCAGTTCTTC	CASGRDSYNEQFF
TRBV7-8	TRBJ2-1	once	TRBD2	TGTGCCAGCAGCTTATTTCGACTAGCGGGAGGGCTGGAGAATGAGCAGTTCTTC	CASSLFRLAGGLENEQFF
TRBV7-2	TRBJ1-5	NA	NA	TGTGCCAGCAGCCTCCGACACCTCGGTCAGCCCCAGCATTTT	CASSLRHLGQPQHF
TRBV15	TRBJ2-1	NA	NA	TGTGCCACCAGCTACAGGACGGGCAATGAGCAGTTCTTC	CATSYRTGNEQFF
TRBV29-1	TRBJ1-3	NA	NA	TGCAGCGTTGAAGACTTAGGAAGCAACACCATATATTTT	CSVEDLGSNTIYF
TRBV28	TRBJ1-1	NA	NA	TGTGCCAGCAGTTTATTCTCCGGAAACACTGAAGCTTTCTTT	CASSLFSGNTEAFF
TRBV29-1	TRBJ2-5	NA	NA	TGCAGCGTTGAAGAACTAGTATCAGGTACCCAGTACTTC	CSVEELVSGTQYF
TRBV18	TRBJ2-4	NA	TRBD2	TGTGCCAGCTCACCACTCGTAGCGGGGATCAAAAACATTCAGTACTTC	CASSPLVAGIKNIQYF
TRBV5-1	TRBJ2-1	NA	NA	TGCGCCAGCAGCCTCAGGGACTCCTACAATGAGCAGTTCTTC	CASSLRDSYNEQFF
TRBV25-1	TRBJ2-3	NA	NA	TGTGCCAGCAGTGCAAGCGGGCCGGATACGCAGTATTTT	CASSASGPDTQYF
TRBV7-3	TRBJ2-3	NA	NA	TGTGCCAGCAGCTTGGCTGGTGCAGATACGCAGTATTTT	CASSLAGADTQYF
TRBV4-3	TRBJ2-3	NA	NA	TGCGCCAGCAGCCTGGGAGAGGGGGGGGCAGATACGCAGTATTTT	CASSLGEGGADTQYF
TRBV10-3	TRBJ2-7	NA	TRBD2	TGTGCCATCACCGAGGATCTAGCGGGAGGCCTCAGGGACTTC	CAITEDLAGGLRDF
TRBV4-1	TRBJ2-7	NA	NA	TGCGCCAGCAGCCAAGAAACCCATGGGAACGAGCAGTACTTC	CASSQETHGNEQYF
TRBV10-1	TRBJ2-2	NA	NA	TGCGCCAGCAGCTTGGGAGTAGACACCGGGGAGCTGTTTTTT	CASSLGVDTGELFF
TRBV5-1	TRBJ1-3	NA	NA	TGCGCCAGCAGCTTGTCCGGCTCTGGAAACACCATATATTTT	CASSLSGSGNTIYF
TRBV13	TRBJ1-2	NA	TRBD1	TGTGCCAGCAGCTCCCGGCCGGGACAGGACCCCTATGGCTACACCTTC	CASSSRPGQDPYGYTF
TRBV27	TRBJ1-5	NA	NA	TGTGCCAGCAGTGCCTCTCCTCCCAATCAGCCCCAGCATTTT	CASSASPPNQPQHF
TRBV5-4	TRBJ2-3	NA	TRBD2	TGTGCCAGCAGCAACATCCCTACTAGCGGAACAACAGATACGCAGTATTTT	CASSNIPTSGTTDTQYF
TRBV7-9	TRBJ2-3	NA	TRBD1	TGTGCCAGCAGCTATCGGACAGGGGGCGGTACGCAGTATTTT	CASSYRTGGGTQYF
TRBV29-1	TRBJ1-1	NA	NA	TGCAGCGTTGGGAAGGTGAACACTGAAGCTTTCTTT	CSVGKVNTEAFF
TRBV18	TRBJ2-7	NA	NA	TGTGCCAGAAAGGAGACAGATCCTAACACCTACGAGCAGTACTTC	CARKETDPNTYEQYF
TRBV14	TRBJ1-3	once	NA	TGTGCCAGCAGCCAATTCCACAGAGACACCATATATTTT	CASSQFHRDTIYF
TRBV27	TRBJ2-1	once	NA	TGTGCCAGCAGCCCAGGGCGTGGGGACAATGAGCAGTTCTTC	CASSPGRGDNEQFF
TRBV7-9	TRBJ2-3	once	TRBD2	TGTGCCAGCAGCCTTGGGACTAGCGGTGATAGCACAGATACGCAGTATTTT	CASSLGTSGDSTDTQYF
TRBV7-8	TRBJ1-2	NA	NA	TGTGCCAGCAGTCTACGGGGTTATATTTCTGGCTACACCTTC	CASSLRGYISGYTF
TRBV7-2	TRBJ2-1	NA	NA	TGTGCCAGCAGCTTAGCGGGCAGCTACAATGAGCAGTTCTTC	CASSLAGSYNEQFF
TRBV2	TRBJ2-1	NA	NA	TGTGCCAGCGGCCCACCGTTTAATGAGCAGTTCTTC	CASGPPFNEQFF
TRBV11-3	TRBJ2-1	NA	NA	TGTGCCAGCAGCCCTAGAGGGAAGGGGGACAATGAGCAGTTCTTC	CASSPRGKGDNEQFF